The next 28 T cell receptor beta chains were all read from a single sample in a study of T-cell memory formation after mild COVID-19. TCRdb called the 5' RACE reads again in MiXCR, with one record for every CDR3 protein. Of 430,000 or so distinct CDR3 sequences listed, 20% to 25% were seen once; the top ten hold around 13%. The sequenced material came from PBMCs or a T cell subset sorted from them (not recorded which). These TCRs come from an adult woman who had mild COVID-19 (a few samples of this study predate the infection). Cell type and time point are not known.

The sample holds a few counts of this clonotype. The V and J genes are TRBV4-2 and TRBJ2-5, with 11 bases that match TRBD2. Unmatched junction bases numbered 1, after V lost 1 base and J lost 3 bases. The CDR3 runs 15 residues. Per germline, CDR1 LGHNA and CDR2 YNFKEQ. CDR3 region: CASSQVLAGEETQYF. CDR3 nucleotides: TGTGCCAGCAGCCAAGTACTAGCGGGGGAAGAGACCCAGTACTTC.

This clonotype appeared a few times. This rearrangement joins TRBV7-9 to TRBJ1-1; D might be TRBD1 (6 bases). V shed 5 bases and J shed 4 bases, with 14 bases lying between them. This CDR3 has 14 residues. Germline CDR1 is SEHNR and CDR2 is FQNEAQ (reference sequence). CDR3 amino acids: CASSHRAPVTEAFF. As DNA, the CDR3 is TGTGCCAGCAGCCACAGGGCCCCCGTCACTGAAGCTTTCTTT.

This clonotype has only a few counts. The CDR3 nucleotides are TGTGCCAGCCGGAGTAGGGTGCTAGCAACTAATGAAAAACTGTTTTTT. It specifies CASRSRVLATNEKLFF. The V call is TRBV6-5, the J call TRBJ1-4; D gene unclear. Per germline, CDR1 MNHEY and CDR2 SVGAGI. The germline V and J ends were trimmed by 8 bases and 0 bases, with 16 bases remaining between them. There are 16 residues in the CDR3.

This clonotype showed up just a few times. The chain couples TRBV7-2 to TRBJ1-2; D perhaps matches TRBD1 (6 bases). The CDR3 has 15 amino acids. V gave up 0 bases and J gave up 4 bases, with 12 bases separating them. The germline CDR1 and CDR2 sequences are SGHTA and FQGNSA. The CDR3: CASSLAEGGTYGYTF. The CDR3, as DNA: TGTGCCAGCAGCTTAGCGGAGGGGGGGACCTATGGCTACACCTTC.

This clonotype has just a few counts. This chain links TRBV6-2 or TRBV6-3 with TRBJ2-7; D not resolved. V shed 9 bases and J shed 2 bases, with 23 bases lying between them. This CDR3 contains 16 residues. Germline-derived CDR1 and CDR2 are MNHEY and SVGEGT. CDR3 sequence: CASPPTGSELPYEQYF. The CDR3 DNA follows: TGTGCCAGTCCACCCACCGGGTCCGAACTACCCTACGAGCAGTACTTC.

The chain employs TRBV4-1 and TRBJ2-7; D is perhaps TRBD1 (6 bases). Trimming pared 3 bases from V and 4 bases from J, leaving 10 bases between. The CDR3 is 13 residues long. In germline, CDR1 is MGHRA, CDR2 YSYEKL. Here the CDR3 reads CASSHDRSYEQYF. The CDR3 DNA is TGCGCCAGCAGCCACGACAGGTCGTACGAGCAGTACTTC.

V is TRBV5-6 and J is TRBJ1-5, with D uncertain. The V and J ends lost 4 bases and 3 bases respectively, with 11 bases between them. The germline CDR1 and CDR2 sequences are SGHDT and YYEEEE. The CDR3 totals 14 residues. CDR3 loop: CASSLGRVNQPQHF. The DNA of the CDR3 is TGTGCCAGCAGCCTAGGCAGAGTCAATCAGCCCCAGCATTTT.

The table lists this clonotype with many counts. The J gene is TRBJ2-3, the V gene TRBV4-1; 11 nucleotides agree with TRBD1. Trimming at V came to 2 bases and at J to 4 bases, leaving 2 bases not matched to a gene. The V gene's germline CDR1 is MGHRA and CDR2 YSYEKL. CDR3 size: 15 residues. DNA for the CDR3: TGCGCCAGCAGCCAACGGACAGGGGGCCCAGATACGCAGTATTTT. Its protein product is CASSQRTGGPDTQYF.

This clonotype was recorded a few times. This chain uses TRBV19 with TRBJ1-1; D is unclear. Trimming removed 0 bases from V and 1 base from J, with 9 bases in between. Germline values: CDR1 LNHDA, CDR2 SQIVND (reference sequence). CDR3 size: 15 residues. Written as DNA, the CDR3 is TGTGCCAGTAGTATAGAAGGGCCACGGAACACTGAAGCTTTCTTT. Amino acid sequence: CASSIEGPRNTEAFF.

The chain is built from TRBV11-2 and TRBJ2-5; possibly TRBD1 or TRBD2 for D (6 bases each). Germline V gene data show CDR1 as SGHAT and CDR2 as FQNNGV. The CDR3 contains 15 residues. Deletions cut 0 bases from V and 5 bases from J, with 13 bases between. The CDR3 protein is CASSLEVGGGETQYF. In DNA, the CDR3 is TGTGCCAGCAGCTTAGAAGTTGGAGGGGGTGAGACCCAGTACTTC.

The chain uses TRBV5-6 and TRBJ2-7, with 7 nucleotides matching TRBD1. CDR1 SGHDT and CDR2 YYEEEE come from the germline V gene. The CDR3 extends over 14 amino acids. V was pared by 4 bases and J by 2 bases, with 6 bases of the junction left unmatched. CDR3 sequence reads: CASSKSGTAYEQYF. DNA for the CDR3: TGTGCCAGCAGCAAATCCGGGACAGCCTACGAGCAGTACTTC. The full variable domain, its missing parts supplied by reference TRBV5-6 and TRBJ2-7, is DAGVTQSPTHLIKTRGQQVTLRCSPKSGHDTVSWYQQALGQGPQFIFQYYEEEERQRGNFPDRFSGHQFPNYSSELNVNALLLGDSALYLCASSKSGTAYEQYFGPGTRLTVT.

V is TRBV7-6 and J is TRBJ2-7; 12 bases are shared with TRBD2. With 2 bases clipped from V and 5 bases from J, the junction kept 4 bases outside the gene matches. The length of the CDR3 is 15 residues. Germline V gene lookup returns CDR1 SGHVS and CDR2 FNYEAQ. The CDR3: CASSLLAGGPNEQYF. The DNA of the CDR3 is TGTGCCAGCAGCTTACTAGCGGGAGGGCCCAACGAGCAGTACTTC.

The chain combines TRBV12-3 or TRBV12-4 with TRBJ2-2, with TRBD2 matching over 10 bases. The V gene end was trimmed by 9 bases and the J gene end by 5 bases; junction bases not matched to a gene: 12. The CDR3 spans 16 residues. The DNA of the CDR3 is TGTGCCAGTAAAGTTAGAGCGACTAGCGGGACCGGGGAGCTGTTTTTT. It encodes CASKVRATSGTGELFF.

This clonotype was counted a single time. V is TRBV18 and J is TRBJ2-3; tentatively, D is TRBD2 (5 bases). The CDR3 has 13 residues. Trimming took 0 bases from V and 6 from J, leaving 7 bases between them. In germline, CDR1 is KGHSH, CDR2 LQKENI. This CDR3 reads CASSPPTRDTQYF. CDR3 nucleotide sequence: TGTGCCAGCTCACCACCCACTAGGGATACGCAGTATTTT.

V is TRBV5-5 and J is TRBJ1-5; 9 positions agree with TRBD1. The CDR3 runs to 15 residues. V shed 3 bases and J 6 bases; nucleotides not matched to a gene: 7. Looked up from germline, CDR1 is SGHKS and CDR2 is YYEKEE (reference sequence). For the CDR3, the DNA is TGTGCCAGCAGCTCTGGGGACAGGGTCAGTCAGCCCCAGCATTTT. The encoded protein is CASSSGDRVSQPQHF.

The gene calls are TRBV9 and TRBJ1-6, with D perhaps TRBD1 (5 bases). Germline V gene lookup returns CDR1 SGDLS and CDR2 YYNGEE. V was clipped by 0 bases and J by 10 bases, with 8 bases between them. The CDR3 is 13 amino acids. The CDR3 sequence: CASSVEGRSPLHF. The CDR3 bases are TGTGCCAGCAGCGTAGAGGGGCGATCACCCCTCCACTTT.

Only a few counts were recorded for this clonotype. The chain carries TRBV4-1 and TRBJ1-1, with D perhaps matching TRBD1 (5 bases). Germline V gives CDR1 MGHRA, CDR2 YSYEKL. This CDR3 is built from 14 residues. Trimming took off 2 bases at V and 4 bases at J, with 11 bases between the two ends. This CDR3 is CASSQLGVVTEAFF. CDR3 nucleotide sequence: TGCGCCAGCAGCCAACTAGGGGTTGTCACTGAAGCTTTCTTT.

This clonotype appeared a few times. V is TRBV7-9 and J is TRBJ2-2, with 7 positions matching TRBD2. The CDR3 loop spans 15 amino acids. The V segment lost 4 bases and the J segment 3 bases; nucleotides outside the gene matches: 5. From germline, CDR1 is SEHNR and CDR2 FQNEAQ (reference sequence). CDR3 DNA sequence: TGTGCCAGCAGCTCCGGACTAGTTGACACCGGGGAGCTGTTTTTT. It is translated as CASSSGLVDTGELFF.

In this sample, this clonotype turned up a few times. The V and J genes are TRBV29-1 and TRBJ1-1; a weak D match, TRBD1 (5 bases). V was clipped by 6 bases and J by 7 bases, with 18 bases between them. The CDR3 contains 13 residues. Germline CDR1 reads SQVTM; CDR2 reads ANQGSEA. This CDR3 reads CSVNTGSGSEAFF. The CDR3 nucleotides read TGCAGCGTCAATACAGGATCCGGCAGTGAAGCTTTCTTT.

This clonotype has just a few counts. CDR3 DNA sequence: TGTGCCAGCAGGCACGGACAGGGGGCGAATCAGCCCCAGCATTTT. Translation: CASRHGQGANQPQHF. This chain links TRBV6-2 or TRBV6-3 with TRBJ1-5; TRBD1 matches 11 bases. V lost 6 bases and J lost 4; bases outside the gene matches: 5. Germline CDR1 and CDR2: MNHEY and SVGEGT. CDR3 length: 15 amino acids.

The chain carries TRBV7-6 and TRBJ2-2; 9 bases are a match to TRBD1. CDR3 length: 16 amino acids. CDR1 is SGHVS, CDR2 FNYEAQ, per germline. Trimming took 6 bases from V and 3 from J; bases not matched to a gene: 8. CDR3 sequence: CASRYTGGADTGELFF. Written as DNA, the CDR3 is TGTGCCAGCAGATATACAGGGGGCGCGGACACCGGGGAGCTGTTTTTT.

CDR3 in DNA: TGTGCCAGCTCACCACCGGGGGGGAAGAACAATGAGCAGTTCTTC. The encoded protein is CASSPPGGKNNEQFF. The chain employs TRBV18 and TRBJ2-1, with 7 bases matching TRBD2. The CDR3 length is 15 residues. CDR1 and CDR2 (germline): KGHSH, LQKENI. The junction had 4 bases not matched to a gene; V was cut back by 0 bases and J by 5 bases.

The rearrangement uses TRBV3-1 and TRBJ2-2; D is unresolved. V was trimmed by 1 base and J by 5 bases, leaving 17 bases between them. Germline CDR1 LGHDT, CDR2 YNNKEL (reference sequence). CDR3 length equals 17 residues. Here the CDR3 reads CASSQGSGTLGTGELFF. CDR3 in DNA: TGTGCCAGCAGCCAAGGATCCGGAACATTAGGGACCGGGGAGCTGTTTTTT.

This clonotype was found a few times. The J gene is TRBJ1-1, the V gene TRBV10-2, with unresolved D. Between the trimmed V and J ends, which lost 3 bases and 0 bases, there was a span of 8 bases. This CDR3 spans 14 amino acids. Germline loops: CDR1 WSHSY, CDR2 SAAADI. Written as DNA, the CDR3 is TGCGCCAGCAGTGATCCCGATATGAACACTGAAGCTTTCTTT. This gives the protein CASSDPDMNTEAFF.

DNA for the CDR3: TGTGCCAGCAGGACAGGGAATAGCAATCAGCCCCAGCATTTT. The encoded protein is CASRTGNSNQPQHF. The rearrangement uses TRBV27 and TRBJ1-5; 7 nucleotides agree with TRBD1. CDR3 size: 14 residues. Germline lookup yields CDR1 MNHEY and CDR2 SMNVEV (reference sequence). V lost 6 bases, J lost 0 bases, and 2 bases stayed unmatched.

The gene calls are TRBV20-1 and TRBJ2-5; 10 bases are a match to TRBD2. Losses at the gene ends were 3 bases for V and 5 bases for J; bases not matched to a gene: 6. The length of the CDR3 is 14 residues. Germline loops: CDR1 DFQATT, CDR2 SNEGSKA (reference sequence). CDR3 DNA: TGCAGTGCTAGGGGGACTAGCGCCACGGAGACCCAGTACTTC. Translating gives CSARGTSATETQYF.

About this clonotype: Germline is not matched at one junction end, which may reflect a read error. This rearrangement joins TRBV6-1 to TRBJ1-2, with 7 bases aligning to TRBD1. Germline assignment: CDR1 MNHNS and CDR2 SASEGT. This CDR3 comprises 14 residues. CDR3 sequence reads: CASSGETGNYGYTF. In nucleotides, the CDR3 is TGTGCCAGCAGTGGGGAGACAGGGAACTATGGCTACACATTC.

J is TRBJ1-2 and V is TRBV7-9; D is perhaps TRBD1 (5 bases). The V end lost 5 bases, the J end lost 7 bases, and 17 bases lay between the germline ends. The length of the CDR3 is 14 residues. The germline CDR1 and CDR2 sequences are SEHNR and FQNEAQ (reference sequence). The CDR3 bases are TGTGCCAGCAGCGTAGGGGACCTGGGGTTTGGCTACACCTTC. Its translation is CASSVGDLGFGYTF.